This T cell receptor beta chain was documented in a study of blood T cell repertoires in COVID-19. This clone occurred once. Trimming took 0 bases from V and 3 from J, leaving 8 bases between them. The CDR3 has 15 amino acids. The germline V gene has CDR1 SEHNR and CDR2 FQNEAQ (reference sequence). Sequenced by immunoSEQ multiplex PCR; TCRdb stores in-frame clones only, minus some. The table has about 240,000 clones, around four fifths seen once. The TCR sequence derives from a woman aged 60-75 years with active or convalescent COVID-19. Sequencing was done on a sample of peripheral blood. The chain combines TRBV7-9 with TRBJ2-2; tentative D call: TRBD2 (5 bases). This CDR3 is CASSLARGYTGELFF. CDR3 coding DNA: TGTGCCAGCAGCTTAGCACGGGGTTACACCGGGGAGCTGTTTTTT.